This T cell receptor (beta chain) was found in a study of blood T cell repertoires in COVID-19. Whole-study context: The United States, Italy and Spain provided the acute and convalescent COVID-19 samples.

This clone is a singleton in its sample. Profiled with immunoSEQ multiplex PCR; TCRdb holds only in-frame clones, not every one. Of around 120,000 clones listed, 90% are singletons. The clonotype was recovered from a man in his forties or fifties with active COVID-19. Sequenced sample: peripheral blood.

This CDR3 is CASSNGDSGANVLTF. Written as DNA, the CDR3 is TGTGCCAGCAGCAACGGGGACTCTGGGGCCAACGTCCTGACTTTC. This chain uses TRBV9 with TRBJ2-6; D is perhaps TRBD2 (5 bases). The CDR3 runs to 15 residues. With 4 bases removed from V and 0 bases from J, the gap between germline ends came to 8 bases. Germline values: CDR1 SGDLS, CDR2 YYNGEE.